This T cell receptor beta chain is from a study of T cells in Graves' hyperthyroidism and ophthalmopathy. Exclusions: uncontrolled infection, other autoimmune disease, pregnancy, lactation. Only a few counts were recorded for this clonotype. It was RNA transcripts that yielded the amplified TCR beta CDR3 regions. With the HTBI primer set, the TCR CDR3 went through a first round of RT-PCR. TCRdb ran MiXCR on the multiplex PCR reads and lists one entry per CDR3 protein. The sample shows approximately 590,000 distinct CDR3 sequences, about 43% of them seen only once. The sequence derives from a woman younger than 30 with Graves' hyperthyroidism. The sequenced sample consisted of peripheral blood or thyroid tissue (not recorded which).

The DNA of the CDR3 is TGTGCCAGCATGTCCAGGGGAAGGAACACTGAAGCTTTCTTT. It codes for CASMSRGRNTEAFF. The chain uses TRBV9 and TRBJ1-1; possibly TRBD1 for D (6 bases). Germline CDR1 is SGDLS and CDR2 is YYNGEE. The CDR3 length is 14 residues. V was cut by 6 bases and J by 1 base, with 13 bases left in between.